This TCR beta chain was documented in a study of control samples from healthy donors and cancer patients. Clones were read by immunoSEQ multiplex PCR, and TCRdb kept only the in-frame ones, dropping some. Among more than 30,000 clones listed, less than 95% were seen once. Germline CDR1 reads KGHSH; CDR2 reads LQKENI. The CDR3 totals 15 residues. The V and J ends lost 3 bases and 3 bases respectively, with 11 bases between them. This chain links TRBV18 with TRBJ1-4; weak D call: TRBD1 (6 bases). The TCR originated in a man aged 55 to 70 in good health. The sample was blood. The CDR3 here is CASSPIEGANEKLFF. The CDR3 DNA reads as TGTGCCAGCTCACCGATCGAGGGGGCTAATGAAAAACTGTTTTTT.